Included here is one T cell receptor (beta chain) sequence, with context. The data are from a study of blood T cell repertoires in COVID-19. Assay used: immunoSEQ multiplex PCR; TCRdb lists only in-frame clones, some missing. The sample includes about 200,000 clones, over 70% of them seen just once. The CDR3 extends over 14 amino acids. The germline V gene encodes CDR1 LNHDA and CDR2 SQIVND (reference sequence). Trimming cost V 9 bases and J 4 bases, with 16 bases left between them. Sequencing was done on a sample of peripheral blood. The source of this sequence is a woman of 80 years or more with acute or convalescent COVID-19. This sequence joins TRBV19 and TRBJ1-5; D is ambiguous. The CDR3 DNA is TGTGCCAGCGAACTCGGTGCGTGGAATCAGCCCCAGCATTTT. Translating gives CASELGAWNQPQHF.